Listed below are T cell receptor beta chains from one sample, sequenced in a study of T cell repertoires in cytomegalovirus infection. MiXCR, applied by TCRdb to the reads, yields one record per CDR3 protein. The sample has fewer than 1,000,000 distinct CDR3 sequences; approximately 31% are singletons. No antigens are known for them. Here the sequenced sample was cultured CD8+ T cells from PBMCs, taken from culture after CMV antigen stimulation. The origin of the receptors is a human donor in good health (CMV status not recorded). Some clones in this sample may be carry-over from other donors' samples. CDR3s include the opening cysteine and the closing phenylalanine or tryptophan. A D gene is named only where the DNA matches it firmly. Where a row states a size, it is once, few, many or the class of an expanded clone; other rows omit it.

D gene | J gene | clone size | V gene | CDR3 DNA | CDR3 protein
. | TRBJ1-1 | . | TRBV25-1 | TGTGCCAGCAGTGAAAGAGGACTGAAGAACACTGAAGCTTTCTTT | CASSERGLKNTEAFF
. | TRBJ2-5 | few | TRBV7-6 | TGTGCCAGCGGTTCCAGGAAAGAGACCCAGTACTTC | CASGSRKETQYF
. | TRBJ2-1 | . | TRBV14 | TGTGCCAGCAGCCATCATGGGGACAATGAGCAGTTCTTC | CASSHHGDNEQFF
TRBD1 | TRBJ1-2 | . | TRBV7-9 | TGTGCCAGCAGCGACAGGGTCTCTAACTATGGCTACACCTTC | CASSDRVSNYGYTF
. | TRBJ2-5 | . | TRBV7-2 | TGTGCCAGCAGCTTAGTGGCGGGGCCGTGGCCCTCTAGAGAGACCCAGTACTTC | CASSLVAGPWPSRETQYF
. | TRBJ2-6 | . | TRBV7-9 | TGTGCCAGCAGCTCCCCGACTATGGTTACTCCTGGGGCCAACGTCCTGACTTTC | CASSSPTMVTPGANVLTF
TRBD2 | TRBJ2-7 | . | TRBV5-1 | TGCGCCAGCAGCCAATCAGCGGGGGGGATCTACGAGCAGTACTTC | CASSQSAGGIYEQYF
TRBD1 | TRBJ2-2 | . | TRBV27 | TGTGCCAGCAGTTCCGGGACAGGGGTTACCGGGGAGCTGTTTTTT | CASSSGTGVTGELFF
. | TRBJ1-3 | . | TRBV12-3/TRBV12-4 | TGTGCCAGCACCTCCTCCTACACGAGGCTCTCTGGAAACACCATATATTTT | CASTSSYTRLSGNTIYF
TRBD1 | TRBJ1-1 | few | TRBV27 | TGTGCCAGCAAGGAGTACAGGGGGGACACTGAAGCTTTCTTT | CASKEYRGDTEAFF
TRBD2 | TRBJ2-1 | many | TRBV7-9 | TGTGCCAGCAGGTCAAGCGGGGGGGATCTTTACAATGAGCAGTTCTTC | CASRSSGGDLYNEQFF
TRBD2 | TRBJ2-5 | . | TRBV6-5 | TGTGCCAGCGGTGTTAGCGGGGGGGCCGGAGAGACCCAGTACTTC | CASGVSGGAGETQYF
TRBD1 | TRBJ2-1 | . | TRBV6-1 | TGTGCCAGCAGGGGCCCAACAGGGGAGTTTGACAATGAGCAGTTCTTC | CASRGPTGEFDNEQFF
. | TRBJ1-2 | . | TRBV5-4 | TGTGCCAGCAGCTTGTTTCAATACTATGGCTACACCTTC | CASSLFQYYGYTF
. | TRBJ2-3 | few | TRBV10-3 | TGTGCCATCAGTGAGTCGCGGGACTCAGTCACAGATACGCAGTATTTT | CAISESRDSVTDTQYF
. | TRBJ2-3 | . | TRBV24-1 | TGTGCCACCAGCTCGACCGGCGCAAATACGCAGTATTTT | CATSSTGANTQYF
. | TRBJ1-2 | . | TRBV3-1 | TGTGCCAGCAGCCATTCAGGGACCAACTATGGCTACACCTTC | CASSHSGTNYGYTF
. | TRBJ1-6 | . | TRBV5-6 | TGTGCCAGCAGCAATAGGCCGGTTGCCTCCTATAATTCACCCCTCCACTTT | CASSNRPVASYNSPLHF
TRBD2 | TRBJ2-2 | many | TRBV7-6 | TGTGCCAGCAGCCCGGGACTAGCGGGGGATGCGAACACCGGGGAGCTGTTTTTT | CASSPGLAGDANTGELFF
TRBD1 | TRBJ2-1 | . | TRBV28 | TGTGTCAGCTCGGGAAGCCGGGACAGATTATACAATGAGCAGTTCTTC | CVSSGSRDRLYNEQFF
. | TRBJ2-1 | . | TRBV12-3/TRBV12-4 | TGTGCCAGCAGTACATTTATTCGTGAGCAGTTCTTC | CASSTFIREQFF
TRBD2 | TRBJ2-7 | many | TRBV7-2 | TGTGCCAGCAGCTTAGATCGGGGGGACGGCTACGAGCAGTACTTC | CASSLDRGDGYEQYF
TRBD1 | TRBJ1-2 | few | TRBV7-9 | TGTGCCAGCAGTTACCCGGACAGGGGGCACTATGGCTACACCTTC | CASSYPDRGHYGYTF